These 30 T cell receptor beta chains originate from one sample sequenced in a study of human T cells and chemical hapten exposure. It was unfractionated whole blood from which total RNA was extracted. TCRdb called the 5' RACE reads again in MiXCR, with one record for every CDR3 protein. Here the sample spans under 85,000 distinct CDR3 sequences, about 8.4% being singletons. The receptors stem from a male donor in good health.

The chain joins TRBV20-1 to TRBJ1-2; D perhaps matches TRBD1 (6 bases). The CDR3 has 11 amino acids. Trimming left V 6 bases short and J 8 bases short, with 13 bases between. From germline, CDR1 is DFQATT and CDR2 SNEGSKA (reference sequence). In DNA, the CDR3 is TGCAGTGCCAAACAGGGTGCCGGCTACACCTTC. It yields the protein CSAKQGAGYTF.

This clonotype was observed many times. The rearrangement links TRBV7-2 to TRBJ2-5; 11 bases map to TRBD2. The V and J ends lost 5 bases and 2 bases, in that order; junction bases with no gene match: 4. The germline V gene encodes CDR1 SGHTA and CDR2 FQGNSA. This CDR3 spans 15 amino acids. The CDR3 nucleotides read TGTGCCAGCAGCGCCGGACTAGCGGGTCAAGAGACCCAGTACTTC. Protein: CASSAGLAGQETQYF.

This clonotype came up many times. The CDR3 sequence is CASRPTGVYEQFF. The CDR3 DNA reads as TGTGCCAGCAGGCCGACAGGGGTCTATGAGCAGTTCTTC. The chain uses TRBV6-1 and TRBJ2-1, with 8 bases that match TRBD1. CDR3 length equals 13 residues. CDR1 is MNHNS, CDR2 SASEGT, per germline. V shed 6 bases, J shed 8 bases, and the junction held 6 bases outside the gene matches.

This sequence joins TRBV9 and TRBJ2-1; TRBD2 agrees at 12 bases. The J call could be wrong; TRBJ2-7 is a better fit for the DNA end. CDR1 is SGDLS, CDR2 YYNGEE, per germline. The CDR3 extends over 14 amino acids. Written as DNA, the CDR3 is TGTGCCAGCGGAGAGACTAGCGGGGGAAACGAGCAGTACTTC. It is translated as CASGETSGGNEQYF.

This clonotype has ten or more counts. The chain is built from TRBV10-3 and TRBJ2-7; 9 bases match TRBD1. This CDR3 region has 13 residues. Losses at the gene ends were 7 bases for V and 5 bases for J; bases not matched to a gene: 6. Germline V gene sequence: CDR1 ENHRY, CDR2 SYGVKD. In DNA form, the CDR3 reads TGTGCCATCACGGGACAGGGTCGGGACGAGCAGTACTTC. It encodes CAITGQGRDEQYF.

The chain combines TRBV25-1 with TRBJ1-6, with TRBD1 matching over 8 bases. CDR1 and CDR2 from the germline V gene are MGHDK and SYGVNS. The CDR3 loop spans 15 amino acids. The junction had 6 bases not matched to a gene; V was cut back by 3 bases and J by 8 bases. The CDR3 region has the DNA TGTGCCAGCAGTGACCTGACAGGGGTTGATTCACCCCTCCACTTT. It specifies CASSDLTGVDSPLHF.

The rearrangement joins TRBV6-2 or TRBV6-3 to TRBJ2-7; TRBD2 aligns across 15 bases. V lost 10 bases to trimming and J lost 5 bases; unmatched junction nucleotides: 3. This CDR3 has 13 amino acids. Germline V lookup: CDR1 MNHEY, CDR2 SVGEGT. This chain's CDR3 is CAIGLAGGDEQYF. CDR3 coding DNA: TGTGCCATCGGACTAGCGGGAGGGGACGAGCAGTACTTC.

This clonotype was seen many times. The V and J genes are TRBV7-8 and TRBJ1-5, with TRBD1 matching over 8 bases. With V trimmed by 1 base and J by 8 bases, 4 bases remained unmatched. Germline lookup yields CDR1 SGHVS and CDR2 FQNEAQ. This CDR3 has 14 amino acids. In DNA, the CDR3 is TGTGCCAGCAGCTTAGGCAGGGGGCGGGAGCCCCAGCATTTT. This encodes CASSLGRGREPQHF. Using reference TRBV7-8 and TRBJ1-5 for the parts outside the CDR3, the full variable domain is GAGVSQSPRYKVAKRGQDVALRCDPISGHVSLFWYQQALGQGPEFLTYFQNEAQLDKSGLPSDRFFAERPEGSVSTLKIQRTQQEDSAVYLCASSLGRGREPQHFGDGTRLSIL.

The rearrangement joins TRBV7-9 to TRBJ1-4, with a tentative D call TRBD1 (6 bases). The ends were cut back, 2 bases at V and 6 bases at J, with 10 bases in the middle. There are 14 residues in the CDR3. Looked up from germline, CDR1 is SEHNR and CDR2 is FQNEAQ (reference sequence). This CDR3 reads CASSLRGADEKLFF. CDR3 coding DNA: TGTGCCAGCAGCTTACGGGGGGCAGATGAAAAACTGTTTTTT.

In its sample, this clonotype was seen many times. This chain links TRBV12-3 or TRBV12-4 with TRBJ2-7; 9 bases are a match to TRBD1. V was clipped by 5 bases and J by 5 bases; unmatched bases: 4. The CDR3 spans 13 residues. The CDR3 is CASSRTGAHEQYF. The CDR3 DNA is TGTGCCAGCAGTCGGACAGGGGCCCACGAGCAGTACTTC.

This clonotype has at least ten counts. The J gene is TRBJ2-1, the V gene TRBV6-1; 7 nucleotides line up with TRBD2. V trimming: 6 bases; J trimming: 6 bases; junction bases outside the gene matches: 8. Germline loops: CDR1 MNHNS, CDR2 SASEGT. The CDR3 runs to 14 residues. The CDR3 loop is CASSLGGVVNEQFF. The CDR3 nucleotides read TGTGCCAGCAGCCTTGGGGGGGTGGTCAATGAGCAGTTCTTC.

This clonotype was seen a handful of times. Here the CDR3 reads CASSPRGTSGPRTPGANVLTF. DNA for the CDR3: TGTGCCAGCAGCCCTAGGGGAACTAGCGGGCCGAGGACTCCGGGGGCCAACGTCCTGACTTTC. The chain recombines TRBV4-2 with TRBJ2-6, with 9 bases matching TRBD2. CDR1 and CDR2 (germline): LGHNA, YNFKEQ. This CDR3 is 21 amino acids long. With V trimmed by 4 bases and J by 4 bases, 20 bases remained unmatched.

The table lists this clonotype with a few counts. V usage is TRBV21-1 and J usage is TRBJ1-5; the table's D call of TRBD1 was not tested on the DNA. TRBV21-1 is marked as a pseudogene. There are 17 residues in the CDR3. In DNA form, the CDR3 reads TGTGCCAGCAGCAGGGAGGCCGGGACAGGCTGTTATCAGCCCCAGCATTTT. Its translation is CASSREAGTGCYQPQHF.

This clonotype was detected ten times or more. In nucleotides, the CDR3 is TGCAGTGCCGGCAGCCTAGCGGTGCGTGACGAGCAGTACTTC. Its translation: CSAGSLAVRDEQYF. This chain links TRBV20-1 with TRBJ2-7; 7 nucleotides align to TRBD2. V gave up 6 bases and J gave up 5 bases; unmatched junction bases: 13. Germline CDR1 DFQATT, CDR2 SNEGSKA (reference sequence). The CDR3 sequence is 14 residues long.

This clonotype came up a few times. The chain combines TRBV5-4 with TRBJ2-3; TRBD2 matches 10 bases. Germline CDR1 is SGHNT and CDR2 is YYREEE (reference sequence). This CDR3 is 15 amino acids long. V shed 5 bases, J shed 1 base, and the junction held 4 bases outside the gene matches. The DNA for the CDR3 is TGTGCCAGCAGTCCAGCGGGGGGGCGCACAGATACGCAGTATTTT. This codes for CASSPAGGRTDTQYF.

The rearrangement joins TRBV14 to TRBJ1-1; 8 nucleotides agree with TRBD1. CDR3 length: 13 residues. Germline values: CDR1 SGHDN, CDR2 FVKESK. V trimming: 5 bases; J trimming: 8 bases; junction bases outside the gene matches: 7. The CDR3: CASSNTGGREAFF. The CDR3 nucleotides are TGTGCCAGCAGCAATACAGGGGGACGGGAAGCTTTCTTT.

This clonotype has at least ten counts. The chain uses TRBV29-1 and TRBJ2-1; D might be TRBD2 (6 bases). CDR1 is SQVTM, CDR2 ANQGSEA, per germline. Trimming took off 4 bases at V and 3 bases at J, with 10 bases between the two ends. The CDR3 is made up of 13 amino acids. The CDR3 region has the DNA TGCAGCGTTGTCGGGGGTGACTACAATGAGCAGTTCTTC. Amino acid sequence: CSVVGGDYNEQFF.

There are many counts of this clonotype. The CDR3 DNA reads TGTGCCAGCAGCTTAAATTGGCCTGGACTAGCGGGACCAGATACGCAGTATTTT. Translating it yields CASSLNWPGLAGPDTQYF. The chain carries TRBV7-8 and TRBJ2-3, with 12 bases fitting TRBD2. The junction had 10 bases not matched to a gene; V was cut back by 2 bases and J by 4 bases. The CDR3 runs 18 residues. The germline CDR1 and CDR2 sequences are SGHVS and FQNEAQ.

This clonotype was seen only a few times. This chain joins TRBV5-5 and TRBJ2-1; D remains ambiguous. V was cut by 0 bases and J by 6 bases, with 16 bases left in between. The CDR3 loop spans 16 amino acids. Germline loops: CDR1 SGHKS, CDR2 YYEKEE (reference sequence). The CDR3 bases are TGTGCCAGCAGCTTGGCCGGGTTAACTCTGCTCAATGAGCAGTTCTTC. Protein: CASSLAGLTLLNEQFF.

This clonotype has only a few counts. The rearrangement joins TRBV12-3 or TRBV12-4 to TRBJ1-6, with D possibly matching TRBD1 (5 bases). Trimming pared 6 bases from V and 14 bases from J, leaving 23 bases between. This CDR3 spans 15 amino acids. CDR3 sequence (DNA): TGTGCCAGCAGCCAAGGGGCAAAACCCTGGGGGTCCCTCCACTTT. It is translated as CASSQGAKPWGSLHF.

V usage is TRBV9 and J usage is TRBJ1-5; no firm D call. Germline V gives CDR1 SGDLS, CDR2 YYNGEE. There are 13 residues in the CDR3. Trimming cost V 5 bases and J 3 bases, with 9 bases left between them. The CDR3 here is CASSGWDNQPQHF. The CDR3 region has the DNA TGTGCCAGCAGTGGATGGGACAATCAGCCCCAGCATTTT.

This clonotype was counted ten times or more. V gene TRBV18 combines with J gene TRBJ1-1, with TRBD1 matching over 9 bases. CDR3 size: 15 residues. The junction had 8 bases not matched to a gene; V was cut back by 4 bases and J by 5 bases. Germline CDR1 KGHSH, CDR2 LQKENI. The chain's CDR3 is CASSLKQGADTEAFF. DNA for the CDR3: TGTGCCAGCTCACTAAAACAGGGGGCCGATACTGAAGCTTTCTTT.

Many counts were recorded for this clonotype. The rearrangement joins TRBV4-3 to TRBJ2-1; D not resolved. This CDR3 has 14 residues. Trimming cost V 0 bases and J 6 bases, with 9 bases left between them. The V gene's germline CDR1 is LGHNA and CDR2 YSLEER. The CDR3 loop is CASSQDGSPNEQFF. The CDR3 DNA sequence: TGCGCCAGCAGCCAAGATGGCTCCCCCAATGAGCAGTTCTTC.

This clonotype showed up many times. The J gene is TRBJ1-4, the V gene TRBV20-1, with D possibly matching TRBD1 (5 bases). The CDR3 loop spans 11 amino acids. The V gene's germline CDR1 is DFQATT and CDR2 SNEGSKA (reference sequence). Here the CDR3 reads CSEQVGEKLFF. DNA for the CDR3: TGCAGCGAACAGGTTGGAGAAAAACTGTTTTTT.

The rearrangement links TRBV18 to TRBJ1-4; D remains ambiguous. The germline V and J ends were trimmed by 6 bases and 6 bases, with 11 bases remaining between them. CDR1 and CDR2 from the germline V gene are KGHSH and LQKENI. This CDR3 has 13 amino acids. This chain's CDR3 is CASSRGSDEKLFF. The CDR3 nucleotides read TGTGCCAGCTCCAGAGGTTCGGATGAAAAACTGTTTTTT.

This clonotype has only a few counts. An end of the junction differs from the germline gene, which may be a read error. The genes are TRBV7-8 and TRBJ2-1; 8 nucleotides line up with TRBD2. The CDR3 covers 16 residues. Germline V lookup: CDR1 SGHVS, CDR2 FQNEAQ. CDR3 loop: CASSFSLAESSNEQFF. The CDR3 DNA sequence: TGTGCCAGCAGCTTCTCACTAGCGGAATCCTCCAATGAGCAGTTCTTC. The whole variable domain, remainder taken from reference TRBV7-8 and TRBJ2-1, is GAGVSQSPRYKVAKRGQDVALRCDPISGHVSLFWYQQALGQGPEFLTYFQNEAQLDKSGLPSDRFFAERPEGSVSTLKIQRTQQEDSAVYLCASSFSLAESSNEQFFGPGTRLTVL.

This clonotype appeared many times. This chain links TRBV29-1 with TRBJ2-5; D is unresolved. CDR1 is SQVTM and CDR2 is ANQGSEA in the germline V gene. CDR3 size: 14 residues. Trimming left V 3 bases short and J 4 bases short, with 15 bases between. The CDR3 DNA is TGCAGCGTTGATGCGTACGGCAGGTTAGAGACCCAGTACTTC. Protein sequence: CSVDAYGRLETQYF. The whole variable domain, remainder taken from reference TRBV29-1 and TRBJ2-5, is SAVISQKPSRDICQRGTSLTIQCQVDSQVTMMFWYRQQPGQSLTLIATANQGSEATYESGFVIDKFPISRPNLTFSTLTVSNMSPEDSSIYLCSVDAYGRLETQYFGPGTRLLVL.

The V call is TRBV4-2, the J call TRBJ1-1; no definite D call. V was pared by 1 base and J by 7 bases, with 10 bases between. From germline, CDR1 is LGHNA and CDR2 YNFKEQ. The CDR3 is made up of 13 amino acids. The chain's CDR3 is CASSQAVDGEAFF. The DNA of the CDR3 is TGTGCCAGCAGCCAAGCGGTGGATGGTGAAGCTTTCTTT.

The chain recombines TRBV20-1 with TRBJ1-4; D uncertain. The CDR3 loop spans 17 amino acids. V dropped 2 bases and J dropped 0 bases, with 16 bases sitting between them. The germline V gene has CDR1 DFQATT and CDR2 SNEGSKA (reference sequence). The CDR3 region is CSARPWTAAATNEKLFF. The CDR3 coding sequence is TGCAGTGCTAGACCCTGGACGGCAGCCGCAACTAATGAAAAACTGTTTTTT.

This chain links TRBV25-1 with TRBJ2-4; 8 bases align to TRBD1. Germline V CDR1 and CDR2: MGHDK, SYGVNS. The CDR3 runs 15 residues. With 2 bases clipped from V and 7 bases from J, the junction kept 7 bases outside the gene matches. The CDR3 reads CASSETYRGLNIQYF. CDR3 nucleotides: TGTGCCAGCAGTGAAACCTACAGGGGGTTGAACATTCAGTACTTC.